These 22 T cell receptor beta chains originate from one sample sequenced in a study of blood T cell repertoires in COVID-19. Assay: immunoSEQ multiplex PCR; the TCRdb copy retains only in-frame clones and omits some. The sample carries roughly 160,000 clones, approximately 86% recorded once. The sample consisted of peripheral blood. The receptor source for this set is a man between 60 and 75 years old with COVID-19, enrolled during active disease.

The CDR3 sequence is CASSILGGQSSYEQYF. The CDR3, as DNA: TGTGCCAGTAGTATTTTAGGAGGACAGAGCTCCTACGAGCAGTACTTC. The chain combines TRBV19 with TRBJ2-7; TRBD1 might be the D (6 bases). Per the germline V gene, CDR1 is LNHDA and CDR2 is SQIVND (reference sequence). V lost 3 bases and J 0 bases, leaving 15 bases between the germline ends. The CDR3 consists of 16 residues.

The chain couples TRBV7-2 to TRBJ2-7; 7 positions agree with TRBD2. V dropped 7 bases and J dropped 3; count of bases not matched to a gene: 9. Germline lookup yields CDR1 SGHTA and CDR2 FQGNSA. The CDR3 contains 14 residues. CDR3 in amino acids: CASTLASGNYEQYF. In nucleotides, the CDR3 is TGTGCCAGCACCTTGGCTAGCGGAAACTACGAGCAGTACTTC.

In this sample, this clone turned up once. The rearrangement links TRBV2 to TRBJ1-6; 7 nucleotides line up with TRBD1. J was trimmed by 6 bases and V by 7 bases; bases with no gene match: 12. Per the germline V gene, CDR1 is SNHLY and CDR2 is FYNNEI. This CDR3 region has 16 residues. DNA of the CDR3: TGTGCCAGCATTCCGACTGGGACAGCTCTTAATTCACCCCTCCACTTT. This sequence encodes CASIPTGTALNSPLHF.

V gene TRBV5-1 combines with J gene TRBJ1-5; D might be TRBD1 (5 bases). This CDR3 has 15 residues. Per the germline V gene, CDR1 is SGHRS and CDR2 is YFSETQ. The ends were cut back, 1 base at V and 6 bases at J, with 14 bases in the middle. In DNA, the CDR3 is TGCGCCAGCAGCTTGAACCCGGGGGATGGTCAGCCCCAGCATTTT. Translated, it gives CASSLNPGDGQPQHF.

This chain links TRBV7-2 with TRBJ1-5; TRBD1 agrees at 7 bases. In germline, CDR1 is SGHTA, CDR2 FQGNSA. The junction had 11 bases not matched to a gene; V was cut back by 5 bases and J by 7 bases. The CDR3 is 15 residues long. CDR3 nucleotide sequence: TGTGCCAGCAGCCGGACAGGACCCCCGGAACAGCCCCAGCATTTT. Protein product: CASSRTGPPEQPQHF.

This clone was seen just once. This chain uses TRBV5-5 with TRBJ2-5, with a weak D call TRBD2 (6 bases). Germline V CDR1 and CDR2: SGHKS, YYEKEE (reference sequence). This CDR3 is built from 15 residues. Trimming left V 2 bases short and J 4 bases short, with 15 bases between. As DNA, the CDR3 is TGTGCCAGCAGCTTTGGACTAAGGGAATCAGAGACCCAGTACTTC. Amino acid sequence: CASSFGLRESETQYF.

DNA for the CDR3: TGTGCCAGCACCCCTAGCGGGGGGCTGGCAGATACGCAGTATTTT. Residues: CASTPSGGLADTQYF. The chain employs TRBV7-2 and TRBJ2-3, with TRBD2 matching over 11 bases. Germline loops: CDR1 SGHTA, CDR2 FQGNSA. The CDR3 runs 15 residues. V was clipped by 7 bases and J by 4 bases; unmatched bases: 7.

This clone came up a few times. The genes are TRBV28 and TRBJ1-6; 12 positions agree with TRBD1. This CDR3 has 16 residues. CDR1 is MDHEN, CDR2 SYDVKM, per germline. J was trimmed by 12 bases and V by 4 bases; bases with no gene match: 10. CDR3 nucleotides: TGTGCCAGCAGTTCAAATGCCGGGACAGGGGGCTTACCCCTCCACTTT. This encodes CASSSNAGTGGLPLHF. The full variable domain, rest sourced from reference TRBV28 and TRBJ1-6, is DVKVTQSSRYLVKRTGEKVFLECVQDMDHENMFWYRQDPGLGLRLIYFSYDVKMKEKGDIPEGYSVSREKKERFSLILESASTNQTSMYLCASSSNAGTGGLPLHFGNGTRLTVT.

This chain joins TRBV7-3 and TRBJ2-2, with 11 bases fitting TRBD2. The trim removed 3 bases at V and 4 bases at J, leaving 13 bases unmatched. The CDR3 totals 19 residues. The germline V gene has CDR1 SGHTA and CDR2 FQGTGA. The CDR3: CASSFERLAGSRGTGELFF. As DNA, the CDR3 is TGTGCCAGCAGCTTCGAAAGACTAGCGGGGTCCCGTGGCACCGGGGAGCTGTTTTTT.

The chain has TRBV28 and TRBJ1-2; D gene uncertain. V was trimmed by 1 base and J by 5 bases, leaving 8 bases between them. The CDR3 covers 13 residues. Germline V gene data show CDR1 as MDHEN and CDR2 as SYDVKM. This chain's CDR3 is CASSLSGRYGYTF. Written as DNA, the CDR3 is TGTGCCAGCAGTTTATCTGGCAGATATGGCTACACCTTC.

This sequence joins TRBV27 and TRBJ1-1; D gene ambiguous. Trimming took 5 bases from V and 6 from J, leaving 16 bases between them. This CDR3 region has 14 residues. CDR1 and CDR2 from the germline V gene are MNHEY and SMNVEV (reference sequence). CDR3 nucleotide sequence: TGTGCCAGCAGTGCAGGACTGGGGAGCGCTGAAGCTTTCTTT. This sequence encodes CASSAGLGSAEAFF.

CDR3 sequence (DNA): TGTGCCAGCAGCCGTGGGGCCAACCTCCACTTT. This codes for CASSRGANLHF. V gene TRBV3-1 (or the pseudogene TRBV3-2) combines with J gene TRBJ1-6; tentative D call: TRBD1 (5 bases). With 4 bases removed from V and 15 bases from J, the gap between germline ends came to 10 bases. The CDR3 runs 11 residues. Germline V gives CDR1 LGHDT, CDR2 YNNKEL (reference sequence).

This clone was counted a few times. Other nucleotide sequences from this sample produce the same CDR3. The V and J genes are TRBV6-5 and TRBJ1-1; 8 bases align to TRBD1. This CDR3 contains 13 residues. Germline assignment: CDR1 MNHEY and CDR2 SVGAGI. The junction had 1 base not matched to a gene; V was cut back by 6 bases and J by 1 base. CDR3 nucleotide sequence: TGTGCCAGCAGGGACAGGGAGAACACTGAAGCTTTCTTT. It specifies CASRDRENTEAFF.

The chain is built from TRBV7-9 and TRBJ1-1, with 7 bases identical to TRBD1. The junction had 3 bases not matched to a gene; V was cut back by 5 bases and J by 0 bases. CDR1 is SEHNR, CDR2 FQNEAQ, per germline (reference sequence). This CDR3 is 14 amino acids long. CDR3 DNA sequence: TGTGCCAGCAGCGCACAGGGGATGAACACTGAAGCTTTCTTT. This translates into CASSAQGMNTEAFF.

The CDR3 is CASSPAGGGGVDTQYF. CDR3 coding DNA: TGTGCCAGCAGCCCCGCGGGGGGCGGGGGGGTTGATACGCAGTATTTT. V is TRBV7-3 and J is TRBJ2-3, with 9 bases fitting TRBD2. From germline, CDR1 is SGHTA and CDR2 FQGTGA. J lost 6 bases, V lost 5 bases, and 12 bases had no gene match. The CDR3 consists of 16 residues.

The rearrangement links TRBV19 to TRBJ2-2, with a weak D call TRBD2 (6 bases). CDR3 length: 14 amino acids. Trimming cost V 0 bases and J 6 bases, with 8 bases left between them. Germline lookup yields CDR1 LNHDA and CDR2 SQIVND (reference sequence). The CDR3 is CASSIEGGPGELFF. The CDR3 nucleotides are TGTGCCAGTAGTATAGAGGGAGGTCCCGGGGAGCTGTTTTTT.

This clone was counted only a few times. The V and J genes are TRBV5-1 and TRBJ1-5, with TRBD1 matching 9 bases. CDR1 is SGHRS, CDR2 YFSETQ, per germline. J was trimmed by 0 bases and V by 0 bases; bases with no gene match: 4. The CDR3 covers 17 residues. CDR3: CASSLEGTGNSNQPQHF. For the CDR3, the DNA is TGCGCCAGCAGCTTGGAGGGGACAGGGAATAGCAATCAGCCCCAGCATTTT. Using reference TRBV5-1 and TRBJ1-5 for the parts outside the CDR3, the full variable domain is KAGVTQTPRYLIKTRGQQVTLSCSPISGHRSVSWYQQTPGQGLQFLFEYFSETQRNKGNFPGRFSGRQFSNSRSEMNVSTLELGDSALYLCASSLEGTGNSNQPQHFGDGTRLSIL.

The genes are TRBV19 and TRBJ1-1, with no clear D. Trimming cost V 4 bases and J 4 bases, with 13 bases left between them. CDR1 is LNHDA and CDR2 is SQIVND in the germline V gene (reference sequence). The CDR3 extends over 14 amino acids. CDR3: CASSTNSRGTEAFF. In DNA form, the CDR3 reads TGTGCCAGTAGTACCAACTCTCGGGGCACTGAAGCTTTCTTT.

This clone was seen only a few times. The chain joins TRBV11-2 to TRBJ2-1; perhaps TRBD2 as D (6 bases). V lost 1 base and J lost 9, with 10 bases in between. The CDR3 is made up of 13 amino acids. CDR1 is SGHAT and CDR2 is FQNNGV in the germline V gene. In nucleotides, the CDR3 is TGTGCCAGCAGCTTAGTGCGGGGCGGTGAGCAGTTCTTC. Its translation is CASSLVRGGEQFF.

A few counts support this clone. V and J are TRBV6-5 and TRBJ2-7; the D gene is possibly TRBD1 (6 bases). This CDR3 has 15 amino acids. Germline V gene lookup returns CDR1 MNHEY and CDR2 SVGAGI. V lost 7 bases to trimming and J lost 5 bases, with 21 bases between them. CDR3 bases: TGTGCCAGCACCCCCCCCCGGGCAGGGGTGGACGAGCAGTACTTC. Encoded protein: CASTPPRAGVDEQYF.

This clone was observed a few times. The V and J genes are TRBV6-5 and TRBJ2-2, with D maybe TRBD1 (6 bases). CDR3 size: 16 residues. Trimming stripped 2 bases from V and 3 bases from J, with 13 bases between. Looked up from germline, CDR1 is MNHEY and CDR2 is SVGAGI. CDR3 in DNA: TGTGCCAGCAGTTACCTTACAGGGATTTACACCGGGGAGCTGTTTTTT. Translating gives CASSYLTGIYTGELFF.

The genes are TRBV5-6 and TRBJ1-1; TRBD1 is a possible D gene (6 bases). Per the germline V gene, CDR1 is SGHDT and CDR2 is YYEEEE. V was shortened by 4 bases and J by 6 bases, with 13 bases between the two germline ends. The CDR3 runs to 13 residues. The CDR3 spells CASSNPTGAEAFF. CDR3 bases: TGTGCCAGCAGCAATCCGACAGGAGCTGAAGCTTTCTTT.